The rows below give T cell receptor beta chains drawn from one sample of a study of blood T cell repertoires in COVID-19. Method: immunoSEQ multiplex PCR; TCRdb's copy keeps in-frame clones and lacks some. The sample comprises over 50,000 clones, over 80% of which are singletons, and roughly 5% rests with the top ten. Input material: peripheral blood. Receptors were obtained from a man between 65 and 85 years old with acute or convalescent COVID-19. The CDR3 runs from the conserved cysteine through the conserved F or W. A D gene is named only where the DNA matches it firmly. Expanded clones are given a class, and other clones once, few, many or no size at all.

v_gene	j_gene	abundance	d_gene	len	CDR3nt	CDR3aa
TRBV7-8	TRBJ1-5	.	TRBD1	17	TGTGCCAGCAGCTCGGGACAGGGGGGGGGTAGCAATCAGCCCCAGCATTTT	CASSSGQGGGSNQPQHF
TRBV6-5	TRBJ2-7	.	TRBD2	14	TGTGCCAGCAGTTACTCTGCTAGCGGGGGAGGGAAGAACTTC	CASSYSASGGGKNF
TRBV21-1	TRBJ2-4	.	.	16	TGTGCCAGCAGCAAAGGGTTCCAGCGGGGTCTAGACATTCAGTACTTC	CASSKGFQRGLDIQYF
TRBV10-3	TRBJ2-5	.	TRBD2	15	TGTGCCATCAGTGAAGGTAGCGGGGCCCAAGAGACCCAGTACTTC	CAISEGSGAQETQYF
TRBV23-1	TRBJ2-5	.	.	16	TGCGCCAGCAGTAAGGTCCCGAGGTCCTACTCGGAGACCCAGTACTTC	CASSKVPRSYSETQYF
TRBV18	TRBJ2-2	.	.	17	TGTGCCAGCTCACCGTTCTATCTGGCAGGAAACACCGGGGAGCTGTTTTTT	CASSPFYLAGNTGELFF
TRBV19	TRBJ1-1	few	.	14	TGTGCCAGTATTACGACAGAAGATCCCACTGAAGCTTTCTTT	CASITTEDPTEAFF
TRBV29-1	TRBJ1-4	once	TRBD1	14	TGCAGCGATGACAGGGGGCCCGCTAATGAAAAACTGTTTTTT	CSDDRGPANEKLFF
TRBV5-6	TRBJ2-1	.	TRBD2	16	TGTGCCAGCAGCTTGGGAGCGGGGCCGAAAGTTGGTGAGCAGTTCTTC	CASSLGAGPKVGEQFF
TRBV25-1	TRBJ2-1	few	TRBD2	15	TGTGCCAGCAGTGGTGCTAGCGGGATGGACAATGAGCAGTTCTTC	CASSGASGMDNEQFF
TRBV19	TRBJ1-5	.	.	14	TGTGCCAGTAGTATAGGACAGGTCAATCAGCCCCAGCATTTT	CASSIGQVNQPQHF
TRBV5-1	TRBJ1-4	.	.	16	TGCGCCAGCAGCTTTACAGGGAGACCTATAAATGAAAAACTGTTTTTT	CASSFTGRPINEKLFF
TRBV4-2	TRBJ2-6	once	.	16	TGTGCCAGCAGCCGGGCAGTTGACTCTGGGGCCAACGTCCTGACTTTC	CASSRAVDSGANVLTF
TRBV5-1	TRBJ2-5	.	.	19	TGCGCCAGCAGCTTGATGGTCGGAGAGAGCCAGAATCCCCTGGAGACCCAGTACTTC	CASSLMVGESQNPLETQYF
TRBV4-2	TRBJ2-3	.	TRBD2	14	TGTGCCAGCAGTCTCGGGGGGGCGGCAGATACGCAGTATTTT	CASSLGGAADTQYF
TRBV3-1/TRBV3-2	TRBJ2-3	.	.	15	TGTGCCAGCAGCAATCCGGGACTCAGCACAGATACGCAGTATTTT	CASSNPGLSTDTQYF
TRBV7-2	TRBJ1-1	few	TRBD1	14	TGTGCCAGCAGCTTAGTTGGCAAGACAGGGCGGGCTTTCTTT	CASSLVGKTGRAFF
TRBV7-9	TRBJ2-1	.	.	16	TGTGCCAGCAGCTTAGCGCCAGGGGCCCTAGGCAATGAGCAGTTCTTC	CASSLAPGALGNEQFF
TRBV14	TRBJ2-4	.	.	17	TGTGCCAGCAGCCAAGCCGAGGCTGATCTAGCCAAAAACATTCAGTACTTC	CASSQAEADLAKNIQYF
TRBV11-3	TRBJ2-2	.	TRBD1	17	TGTGCCAGCAGCTTAGGCGGGGACAGGGGTCGGACCGGGGAGCTGTTTTTT	CASSLGGDRGRTGELFF
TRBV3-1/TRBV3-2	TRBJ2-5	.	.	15	TGTGCCAGCAGCCTCCAGGGGAGCTACAAAGAGACCCAGTACTTC	CASSLQGSYKETQYF
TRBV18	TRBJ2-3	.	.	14	TGTGCCAGCTCACCATCGGGGGTCACAGATACGCAGTATTTT	CASSPSGVTDTQYF